This is a list of T cell receptor beta chains from one sample in a study of T cells in Graves' hyperthyroidism and ophthalmopathy. TCRdb fed the multiplex PCR reads into MiXCR, producing one record per CDR3 protein. Of nearly 750,000 distinct CDR3 sequences listed, about 35% are singletons. The specimen was blood. The receptors were gathered from a woman aged 40-49 years with Graves' hyperthyroidism. Both conserved end residues are part of each CDR3. Each record gives: J gene, clone size, D gene, V gene, CDR3 protein, CDR3 DNA. A D gene is named only where the DNA matches it firmly. Only part of the rows carry a size: once, few, many, or a class if the clone is expanded.

j_gene: TRBJ2-7
abundance: few
d_gene: NA
v_gene: TRBV6-2/TRBV6-3
CDR3aa: CASARELPYEQYF
CDR3nt: TGTGCCAGTGCGAGGGAGCTGCCCTACGAGCAGTACTTC

j_gene: TRBJ1-2
abundance: NA
d_gene: NA
v_gene: TRBV10-3
CDR3aa: CAISPGGGNYGYTF
CDR3nt: TGTGCCATCAGCCCAGGAGGGGGAAACTATGGCTACACCTTC

j_gene: TRBJ1-1
abundance: many
d_gene: NA
v_gene: TRBV15
CDR3aa: CATSREEGYTEAFF
CDR3nt: TGTGCCACCAGCAGAGAAGAGGGCTACACTGAAGCTTTCTTT

j_gene: TRBJ1-4
abundance: NA
d_gene: TRBD1
v_gene: TRBV7-9
CDR3aa: CASSPRLQGAGEKPFF
CDR3nt: TGTGCCAGCAGCCCCAGATTACAGGGGGCCGGAGAAAAACCGTTTTTT

j_gene: TRBJ1-2
abundance: many
d_gene: NA
v_gene: TRBV10-1
CDR3aa: CASSEHRNYGYTF
CDR3nt: TGCGCCAGCAGTGAGCACAGGAACTATGGCTACACCTTC

j_gene: TRBJ1-3
abundance: many
d_gene: NA
v_gene: TRBV19
CDR3aa: CASSTTGTGNTIYF
CDR3nt: TGTGCCAGTAGTACGACAGGTACCGGAAACACCATATATTTT

j_gene: TRBJ2-5
abundance: few
d_gene: NA
v_gene: TRBV20-1
CDR3aa: CSVDRGLAGKETQYF
CDR3nt: TGCAGTGTCGACAGGGGGCTAGCGGGGAAAGAGACCCAGTACTTC

j_gene: TRBJ2-7
abundance: NA
d_gene: NA
v_gene: TRBV7-2
CDR3aa: CASSSLIRDWDYEQYF
CDR3nt: TGTGCCAGCAGCTCCCTAATCCGGGACTGGGACTACGAGCAGTACTTC

j_gene: TRBJ2-2
abundance: NA
d_gene: NA
v_gene: TRBV7-9
CDR3aa: CASSLRGGSERRNTGELFF
CDR3nt: TGTGCCAGCAGCTTAAGGGGGGGCTCCGAGAGACGGAACACCGGGGAGCTGTTTTTT

j_gene: TRBJ2-7
abundance: few
d_gene: TRBD1
v_gene: TRBV12-3/TRBV12-4
CDR3aa: CASSSVSDRGRHEQYF
CDR3nt: TGTGCCAGCAGTTCCGTGTCGGACAGGGGGCGCCACGAGCAGTACTTC

j_gene: TRBJ1-5
abundance: NA
d_gene: TRBD1
v_gene: TRBV20-1
CDR3aa: CSASGLFQGAIQPQHF
CDR3nt: TGCAGTGCTAGTGGTTTGTTCCAGGGGGCGATTCAGCCCCAGCATTTT

j_gene: TRBJ2-7
abundance: few
d_gene: NA
v_gene: TRBV6-5
CDR3aa: CASSKVESRRQYF
CDR3nt: TGTGCCAGCAGTAAGGTAGAGTCCAGGCGGCAGTACTTC

j_gene: TRBJ1-1
abundance: many
d_gene: TRBD1
v_gene: TRBV5-1
CDR3aa: CASSLTGVNTEAFF
CDR3nt: TGCGCCAGCAGCCTGACAGGGGTCAACACTGAAGCTTTCTTT

j_gene: TRBJ2-2
abundance: NA
d_gene: NA
v_gene: TRBV7-8
CDR3aa: CASSLGLGFRPGGELFF
CDR3nt: TGTGCCAGCAGCCTAGGCTTAGGGTTCCGTCCTGGCGGGGAGCTGTTTTTT

j_gene: TRBJ1-6
abundance: few
d_gene: NA
v_gene: TRBV6-1
CDR3aa: CASKEGGNNSPLHF
CDR3nt: TGTGCCAGCAAAGAAGGGGGAAATAATTCACCCCTCCACTTT

j_gene: TRBJ1-5
abundance: many
d_gene: NA
v_gene: TRBV2
CDR3aa: CASSEEPGNQPQHF
CDR3nt: TGTGCCAGCAGTGAAGAACCGGGCAATCAGCCCCAGCATTTT

j_gene: TRBJ2-3
abundance: NA
d_gene: NA
v_gene: TRBV2
CDR3aa: CASSEQGPGTQYF
CDR3nt: TGTGCCAGCAGTGAGCAGGGTCCGGGTACGCAGTATTTT

j_gene: TRBJ1-1
abundance: few
d_gene: NA
v_gene: TRBV14
CDR3aa: CASSQTRVAPYAFF
CDR3nt: TGTGCCAGCAGCCAAACACGGGTGGCACCCTACGCTTTCTTT

j_gene: TRBJ2-7
abundance: few
d_gene: NA
v_gene: TRBV7-2
CDR3aa: CASSPGEGRGSSYEQYF
CDR3nt: TGTGCCAGCAGCCCAGGGGAGGGACGGGGAAGCTCCTACGAGCAGTACTTC

j_gene: TRBJ1-1
abundance: NA
d_gene: TRBD1
v_gene: TRBV7-2
CDR3aa: CASRNQVLSGGVNTEAFF
CDR3nt: TGTGCCAGCAGGAACCAAGTACTCTCAGGGGGCGTAAACACTGAAGCTTTCTTT

j_gene: TRBJ1-1
abundance: many
d_gene: NA
v_gene: TRBV7-9
CDR3aa: CASSRGNTEAFF
CDR3nt: TGTGCCAGCAGCCGGGGGAACACTGAAGCTTTCTTT

j_gene: TRBJ2-1
abundance: NA
d_gene: TRBD2
v_gene: TRBV29-1
CDR3aa: CSGPPPAGGEQFF
CDR3nt: TGCAGCGGCCCCCCGCCGGCGGGAGGTGAGCAGTTCTTC

j_gene: TRBJ1-5
abundance: many
d_gene: NA
v_gene: TRBV6-5
CDR3aa: CASSESGNYQPQHF
CDR3nt: TGTGCCAGCAGTGAATCGGGTAACTATCAGCCCCAGCATTTT

j_gene: TRBJ2-2
abundance: NA
d_gene: NA
v_gene: TRBV19
CDR3aa: CASKGYTGQGNTGELFF
CDR3nt: TGTGCCAGTAAAGGATATACGGGGCAGGGTAACACCGGGGAGCTGTTTTTT

j_gene: TRBJ1-2
abundance: NA
d_gene: NA
v_gene: TRBV10-3
CDR3aa: CAISGTNEQYYGYTF
CDR3nt: TGTGCCATCAGTGGGACCAACGAGCAGTACTATGGCTACACCTTC

j_gene: TRBJ2-7
abundance: few
d_gene: TRBD2
v_gene: TRBV12-3/TRBV12-4
CDR3aa: CASSPRVAGGYEQYF
CDR3nt: TGTGCCAGCAGCCCGCGGGTAGCGGGGGGCTACGAGCAGTACTTC

j_gene: TRBJ1-6
abundance: many
d_gene: NA
v_gene: TRBV12-3/TRBV12-4
CDR3aa: CASSSSTPGSPLHF
CDR3nt: TGTGCCAGCAGTTCCTCGACTCCCGGCTCACCCCTCCACTTT

j_gene: TRBJ2-4
abundance: NA
d_gene: TRBD2
v_gene: TRBV20-1
CDR3aa: CSAGIAGLNNIQYF
CDR3nt: TGCAGTGCGGGGATAGCGGGCCTAAACAACATTCAGTACTTC

j_gene: TRBJ2-1
abundance: NA
d_gene: NA
v_gene: TRBV12-3/TRBV12-4
CDR3aa: CAITLGDLLGDEQFF
CDR3nt: TGTGCCATCACCCTCGGGGACCTACTAGGCGATGAGCAGTTCTTC

j_gene: TRBJ2-3
abundance: NA
d_gene: NA
v_gene: TRBV24-1
CDR3aa: CATSPDEDTQYF
CDR3nt: TGTGCCACCTCACCGGACGAGGATACGCAGTATTTT

j_gene: TRBJ1-2
abundance: many
d_gene: NA
v_gene: TRBV7-6
CDR3aa: CASSLDGWGYGYTF
CDR3nt: TGTGCCAGCAGCTTAGATGGGTGGGGATATGGCTACACCTTC

j_gene: TRBJ1-1
abundance: NA
d_gene: NA
v_gene: TRBV4-3
CDR3aa: CASSQDVSTVEAFF
CDR3nt: TGCGCCAGCAGCCAAGATGTGTCTACAGTTGAAGCTTTCTTT

j_gene: TRBJ2-2
abundance: NA
d_gene: NA
v_gene: TRBV7-9
CDR3aa: CASSPGGSLPNTGELFF
CDR3nt: TGTGCCAGCAGCCCGGGTGGGAGTCTACCGAACACCGGGGAGCTGTTTTTT

j_gene: TRBJ2-7
abundance: NA
d_gene: NA
v_gene: TRBV7-9
CDR3aa: CASSRRDVYEQYF
CDR3nt: TGTGCCAGCAGCCGGCGAGACGTCTACGAGCAGTACTTC

j_gene: TRBJ1-1
abundance: few
d_gene: NA
v_gene: TRBV7-2
CDR3aa: CASSLPAGESWNTEAFF
CDR3nt: TGTGCCAGCAGCTTACCCGCAGGGGAAAGTTGGAACACTGAAGCTTTCTTT

j_gene: TRBJ1-3
abundance: NA
d_gene: NA
v_gene: TRBV7-2
CDR3aa: CASSQEVGTGNTIYF
CDR3nt: TGTGCCAGCAGCCAAGAGGTCGGGACTGGAAACACCATATATTTT

j_gene: TRBJ2-5
abundance: many
d_gene: NA
v_gene: TRBV19
CDR3aa: CASTETAGFQETQYF
CDR3nt: TGTGCCAGTACCGAGACAGCGGGCTTCCAAGAGACCCAGTACTTC

j_gene: TRBJ1-2
abundance: NA
d_gene: NA
v_gene: TRBV19
CDR3aa: CASSPGASPLSNYGYTF
CDR3nt: TGTGCCAGTAGTCCCGGGGCGAGTCCCCTCTCTAACTATGGCTACACCTTC

j_gene: TRBJ2-1
abundance: NA
d_gene: NA
v_gene: TRBV7-3
CDR3aa: CASSWAGGNYNEQFF
CDR3nt: TGTGCCAGCAGCTGGGCAGGGGGGAATTACAATGAGCAGTTCTTC

j_gene: TRBJ1-1
abundance: many
d_gene: NA
v_gene: TRBV29-1
CDR3aa: CSVVGGITEAFF
CDR3nt: TGCAGCGTTGTCGGGGGTATCACTGAAGCTTTCTTT

j_gene: TRBJ2-6
abundance: many
d_gene: TRBD1
v_gene: TRBV7-9
CDR3aa: CASSVAWTGHSGANVLTF
CDR3nt: TGTGCCAGCAGCGTAGCATGGACAGGACACTCTGGGGCCAACGTCCTGACTTTC

j_gene: TRBJ1-5
abundance: NA
d_gene: TRBD1
v_gene: TRBV19
CDR3aa: CASSIATRTGTFQPQHF
CDR3nt: TGTGCCAGTAGTATCGCCACCCGGACAGGGACCTTTCAGCCCCAGCATTTT

j_gene: TRBJ2-5
abundance: NA
d_gene: NA
v_gene: TRBV7-9
CDR3aa: CASSLAAGAQYF
CDR3nt: TGTGCCAGCAGCTTAGCGGCAGGGGCCCAGTACTTC

j_gene: TRBJ1-3
abundance: NA
d_gene: NA
v_gene: TRBV12-3/TRBV12-4
CDR3aa: CASSSSTQLAGNTIYF
CDR3nt: NA

j_gene: TRBJ2-5
abundance: many
d_gene: NA
v_gene: TRBV10-3
CDR3aa: CAISVTETQETQYF
CDR3nt: TGTGCCATCAGTGTGACGGAAACCCAAGAGACCCAGTACTTC

j_gene: TRBJ2-2
abundance: NA
d_gene: NA
v_gene: TRBV6-6
CDR3aa: CASSYSLGFGTGELFF
CDR3nt: TGTGCCAGCAGTTACTCACTCGGGTTTGGGACGGGGGAGCTGTTTTTT

j_gene: TRBJ1-6
abundance: NA
d_gene: NA
v_gene: TRBV10-3
CDR3aa: CAISYVKGNSPLHF
CDR3nt: TGTGCCATCAGTTATGTAAAGGGTAACTCACCCCTCCACTTT

j_gene: TRBJ1-1
abundance: NA
d_gene: NA
v_gene: TRBV19
CDR3aa: CASKRGANTEAFF
CDR3nt: TGTGCCAGCAAAAGGGGGGCGAACACTGAAGCTTTCTTT

j_gene: TRBJ2-2
abundance: few
d_gene: TRBD1
v_gene: TRBV10-3
CDR3aa: CASSHTGQGWPGELFF
CDR3nt: TGTGCCAGCAGTCATACGGGACAGGGCTGGCCCGGGGAGCTGTTTTTT

j_gene: TRBJ1-2
abundance: NA
d_gene: TRBD1
v_gene: TRBV7-2
CDR3aa: CASSSLRQGAAGYTF
CDR3nt: TGTGCCAGCAGCTCCCTTCGACAGGGGGCTGCTGGCTACACCTTC

j_gene: TRBJ2-7
abundance: many
d_gene: TRBD2
v_gene: TRBV10-3
CDR3aa: CAIRQGTSGTGNEQYF
CDR3nt: TGTGCCATCCGTCAAGGGACTAGCGGGACAGGTAACGAGCAGTACTTC

j_gene: TRBJ2-5
abundance: many
d_gene: NA
v_gene: TRBV20-1
CDR3aa: CSARRFGEGETQYF
CDR3nt: TGCAGTGCTAGAAGGTTTGGGGAAGGAGAGACCCAGTACTTC